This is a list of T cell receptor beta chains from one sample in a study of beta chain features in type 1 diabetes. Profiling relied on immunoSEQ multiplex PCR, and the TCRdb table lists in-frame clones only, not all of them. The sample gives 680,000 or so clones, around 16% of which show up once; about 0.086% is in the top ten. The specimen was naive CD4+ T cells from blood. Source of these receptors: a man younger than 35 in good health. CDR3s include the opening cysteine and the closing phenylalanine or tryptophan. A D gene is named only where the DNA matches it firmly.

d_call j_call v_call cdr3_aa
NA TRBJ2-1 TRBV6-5 CGTSSYNEQFF
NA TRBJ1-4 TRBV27 CATAGLNEKLFF
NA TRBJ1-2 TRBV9 CASSVTEYGYTF
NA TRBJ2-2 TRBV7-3 CASKPNGGANTGELFF
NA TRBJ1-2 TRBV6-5 CAMHNFYGYTF
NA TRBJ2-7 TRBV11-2 CASSLAGRMYEQYF
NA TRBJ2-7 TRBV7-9 CASSLDRGTYEQYF
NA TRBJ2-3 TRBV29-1 CSVEWGTDTQYF
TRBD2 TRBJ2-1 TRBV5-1 CASSSRTSGLNEQFF
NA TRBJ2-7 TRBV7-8 CASSLNRGGAYEQYF
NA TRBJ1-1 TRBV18 CASSPRTPNTEAFF
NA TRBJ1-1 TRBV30 CAWSAQAITEAFF
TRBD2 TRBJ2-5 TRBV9 CASSVAGLAGVRETQYF
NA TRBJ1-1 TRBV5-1 CASSEGRALTGTEAFF
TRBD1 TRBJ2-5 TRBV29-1 CSVSGTGSQETQYF
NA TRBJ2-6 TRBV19 CASSIPPGTRFSGANVLTF
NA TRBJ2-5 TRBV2 CASSEGLARTQYF
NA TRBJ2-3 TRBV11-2 CASSPRGDTQYF
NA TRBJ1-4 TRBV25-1 CASSESRLANEKLFF
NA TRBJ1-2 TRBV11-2 CASSPTGNYGYTF
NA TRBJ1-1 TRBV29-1 CSVRGGTEAFF
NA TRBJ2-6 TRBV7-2 CASSSAGPGANVLTF
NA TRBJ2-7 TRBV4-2 CASSQGISYEQYF
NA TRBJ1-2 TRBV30 CAWRVTAPFYGYTF
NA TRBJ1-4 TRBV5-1 CASSLALTAEKLFF
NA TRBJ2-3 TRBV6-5 CASSQSTDTQYF
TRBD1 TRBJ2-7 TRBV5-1 CASSLVGTGVGYEQYF
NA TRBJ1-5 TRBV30 CAWRSRDQPQHF
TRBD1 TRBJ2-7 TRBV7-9 CASSGTGEHEQYF
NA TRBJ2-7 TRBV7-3 CASSLGTGQYF
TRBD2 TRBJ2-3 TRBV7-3 CASSPRTSGSTDTQYF
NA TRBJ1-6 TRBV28 CASSSQSKASPLHF
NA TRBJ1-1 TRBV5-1 CASSFTGKTEAFF
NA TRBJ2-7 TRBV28 CASSPIGTTKQYF
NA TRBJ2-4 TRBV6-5 CASSYSSRLARNIQYF